This T cell receptor beta chain was sequenced for a study of CD8+ T cells in alopecia areata. Comments on this clone: Its matching antigen is unknown.

General study results and limits: Patients shared TCRs less clearly than mice did, possibly owing to HLA.

The V and J ends lost 1 base and 7 bases respectively, with 14 bases between them. The CDR3 runs to 14 residues. The germline gives CDR1 LGHNA, CDR2 YNFKEQ. Extraction and reverse transcription of RNA yielded cDNA as the sequencing template. Using immunoSEQ multiplex PCR, the repertoire was profiled, and TCRdb retains in-frame clones only, with some absent. The table records some 160,000 clones, roughly 58% of them present only once. The chain carries TRBV4-2 and TRBJ2-7; D is possibly TRBD2 (6 bases). The receptor's source is a human donor in good health. Sequences were obtained from CD8+ T cells sorted from blood. The CDR3 region has the DNA TGTGCCAGCAGCCAAGTCCGGGGGACCTTGGAGCAGTACTTC. Translation gives CASSQVRGTLEQYF.